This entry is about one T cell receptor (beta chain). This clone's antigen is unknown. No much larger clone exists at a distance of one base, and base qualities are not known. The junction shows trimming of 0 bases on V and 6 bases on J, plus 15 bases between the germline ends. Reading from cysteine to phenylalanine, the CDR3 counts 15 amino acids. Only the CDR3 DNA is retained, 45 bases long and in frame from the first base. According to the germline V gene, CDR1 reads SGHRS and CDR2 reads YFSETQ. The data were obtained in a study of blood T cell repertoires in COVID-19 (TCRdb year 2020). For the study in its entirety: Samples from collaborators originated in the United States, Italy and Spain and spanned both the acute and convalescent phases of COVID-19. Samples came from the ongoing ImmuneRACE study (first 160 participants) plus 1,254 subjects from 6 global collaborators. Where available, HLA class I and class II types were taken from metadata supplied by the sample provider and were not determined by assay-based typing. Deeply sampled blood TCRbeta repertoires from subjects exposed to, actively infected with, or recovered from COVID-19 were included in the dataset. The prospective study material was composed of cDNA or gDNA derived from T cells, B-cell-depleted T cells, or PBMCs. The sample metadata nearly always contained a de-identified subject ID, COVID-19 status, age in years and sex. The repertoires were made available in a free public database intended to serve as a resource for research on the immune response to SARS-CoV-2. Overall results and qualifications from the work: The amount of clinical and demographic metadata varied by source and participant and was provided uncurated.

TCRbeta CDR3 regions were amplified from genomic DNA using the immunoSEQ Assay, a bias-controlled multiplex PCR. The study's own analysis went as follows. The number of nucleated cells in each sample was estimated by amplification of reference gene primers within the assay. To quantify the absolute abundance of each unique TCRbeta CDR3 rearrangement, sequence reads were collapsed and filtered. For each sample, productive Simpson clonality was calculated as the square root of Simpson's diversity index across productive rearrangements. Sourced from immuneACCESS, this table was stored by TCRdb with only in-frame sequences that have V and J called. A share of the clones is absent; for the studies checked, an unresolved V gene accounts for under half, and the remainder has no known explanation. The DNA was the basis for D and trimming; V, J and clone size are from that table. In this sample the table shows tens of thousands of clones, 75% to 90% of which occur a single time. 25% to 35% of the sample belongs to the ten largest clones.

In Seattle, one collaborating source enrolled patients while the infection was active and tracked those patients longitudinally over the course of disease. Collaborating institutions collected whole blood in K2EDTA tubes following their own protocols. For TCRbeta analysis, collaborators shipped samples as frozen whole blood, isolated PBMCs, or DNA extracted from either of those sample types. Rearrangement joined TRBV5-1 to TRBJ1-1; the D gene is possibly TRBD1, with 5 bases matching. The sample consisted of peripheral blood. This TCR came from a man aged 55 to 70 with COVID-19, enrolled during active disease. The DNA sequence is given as TGCGCCAGCAGCTTGGAAGGGGCCGGAATTTCTGAAGCTTTCTTT. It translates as CASSLEGAGISEAFF. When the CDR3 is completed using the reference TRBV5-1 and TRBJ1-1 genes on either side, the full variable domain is KAGVTQTPRYLIKTRGQQVTLSCSPISGHRSVSWYQQTPGQGLQFLFEYFSETQRNKGNFPGRFSGRQFSNSRSEMNVSTLELGDSALYLCASSLEGAGISEAFFGQGTRLTVV.